These 12 T cell receptor beta chains originate from one sample sequenced in a study of cytomegalovirus exposure and HLA in healthy donors. Primers: 60 Vbeta forward and 13 Jbeta reverse. Assay: immunoSEQ multiplex PCR; the TCRdb copy retains only in-frame clones and omits some. The table has over 150,000 clones, 75% to 85% seen once; the top ten hold roughly 1.4%. Sequences were obtained from PBMCs. The receptors derive from a woman in her thirties in good health and CMV-seropositive.

This clone occurred a few times. In DNA form, the CDR3 reads TGTGCCAGCAGCTTGTACGGGACAGGTTCAAAACTGTTTTTT. This gives the protein CASSLYGTGSKLFF. The chain combines TRBV5-6 with TRBJ1-4; 8 bases align to TRBD1. Germline lookup yields CDR1 SGHDT and CDR2 YYEEEE. Trimming took 1 base from V and 10 from J; bases not matched to a gene: 6. The CDR3 has 14 residues.

This clone has only a few counts. The gene calls are TRBV2 and TRBJ2-1, with D perhaps matching TRBD1 (5 bases). The germline V gene encodes CDR1 SNHLY and CDR2 FYNNEI. The germline V and J ends were trimmed by 8 bases and 4 bases, with 9 bases remaining between them. This CDR3 is 12 amino acids long. The CDR3 region has the DNA TGTGCCAGCGACAGCAATTACAATGAGCAGTTCTTC. Protein product: CASDSNYNEQFF. The full variable domain, its missing parts supplied by reference TRBV2 and TRBJ2-1, is EPEVTQTPSHQVTQMGQEVILRCVPISNHLYFYWYRQILGQKVEFLVSFYNNEISEKSEIFDDQFSVERPDGSNFTLKIRSTKLEDSAMYFCASDSNYNEQFFGPGTRLTVL.

The rearrangement links TRBV29-1 to TRBJ2-5, with D possibly matching TRBD1 (7 bases). Looked up from germline, CDR1 is SQVTM and CDR2 is ANQGSEA. The V gene lost 7 bases and the J gene lost 5 bases, with 14 bases spanning the gap. The CDR3 has 12 amino acids. In nucleotides, the CDR3 is TGCAGCGCGAAGGGGGCGGGGGAGACCCAGTACTTC. Translation gives CSAKGAGETQYF.

The J gene is TRBJ2-1, the V gene TRBV9; D possibly corresponds to TRBD2 (5 bases). V was clipped by 4 bases and J by 7 bases, with 24 bases between them. Per the germline V gene, CDR1 is SGDLS and CDR2 is YYNGEE. The CDR3 length is 17 residues. The CDR3 nucleotides read TGTGCCAGCAGCCCTCTTCAGATGGGAGAACCTCGTAATGAGCAGTTCTTC. This translates into CASSPLQMGEPRNEQFF. The full variable domain, completed using reference TRBV9 and TRBJ2-1, is DSGVTQTPKHLITATGQRVTLRCSPRSGDLSVYWYQQSLDQGLQFLIQYYNGEERAKGNILERFSAQQFPDLHSELNLSSLELGDSALYFCASSPLQMGEPRNEQFFGPGTRLTVL.

The V call is TRBV7-2, the J call TRBJ1-5; TRBD1 matches at 7 bases. The trim removed 1 base at V and 2 bases at J, leaving 2 bases unmatched. Germline V lookup: CDR1 SGHTA, CDR2 FQGNSA. This CDR3 is built from 15 residues. The CDR3 DNA sequence: TGTGCCAGCAGCTTAGTAGGGGGCGGCAATCAGCCCCAGCATTTT. Amino acid sequence: CASSLVGGGNQPQHF.

CDR3 sequence: CASSPGTIRYEQYF. DNA of the CDR3: TGTGCCAGCAGCCCCGGGACAATCCGCTACGAGCAGTACTTC. This chain joins TRBV28 and TRBJ2-7, with D possibly being TRBD1 (6 bases). The V gene's germline CDR1 is MDHEN and CDR2 SYDVKM. This CDR3 comprises 14 residues. V was clipped by 6 bases and J by 3 bases, with 15 bases between them.

The chain couples TRBV11-3 to TRBJ2-2, with TRBD2 identical over 13 bases. V lost 5 bases to trimming and J lost 2 bases; unmatched junction nucleotides: 5. This CDR3 spans 17 amino acids. The V gene's germline CDR1 is SGHNT and CDR2 YENEEA. The CDR3 DNA reads as TGTGCCAGCAGCCTCCGGACTAGCGGGAGAAACACCGGGGAGCTGTTTTTT. It codes for CASSLRTSGRNTGELFF.

The chain combines TRBV5-1 with TRBJ1-3; D not resolved. The CDR3 is 16 residues long. CDR1 is SGHRS and CDR2 is YFSETQ in the germline V gene. V was cut by 5 bases and J by 8 bases, with 23 bases left in between. The CDR3, as DNA: TGCGCCAGCAGGCCGGGAAGATTACTGGGCCTGGACACCATATATTTT. This encodes CASRPGRLLGLDTIYF.

This chain uses TRBV18 with TRBJ2-7, with 11 bases identical to TRBD2. The CDR3 length is 13 residues. The V gene's germline CDR1 is KGHSH and CDR2 LQKENI. The V gene end was trimmed by 6 bases and the J gene end by 5 bases; junction bases not matched to a gene: 3. In nucleotides, the CDR3 is TGTGCCAGCTCGGAGACTAGCGGGAACGAGCAGTACTTC. It translates to CASSETSGNEQYF.

The chain links TRBV7-2 to TRBJ2-1; the D is unclear. The germline V and J ends were trimmed by 2 bases and 3 bases, with 11 bases remaining between them. CDR1 SGHTA and CDR2 FQGNSA come from the germline V gene. The CDR3 runs 15 residues. CDR3 sequence: CASSLRSADYNEQFF. CDR3 DNA: TGTGCCAGCAGCTTAAGGAGCGCCGACTACAATGAGCAGTTCTTC.

This clone was picked up one time. The V call is TRBV11-2, the J call TRBJ2-6; no reliable D call. Germline values: CDR1 SGHAT, CDR2 FQNNGV. The CDR3 runs 16 residues. V gave up 5 bases and J gave up 4 bases, with 15 bases separating them. CDR3 DNA: TGTGCCAGCAGCCCCCACATGGCCAAGGGGGCCAACGTCCTGACTTTC. Its translation: CASSPHMAKGANVLTF.

In regard to this clone: The junction departs from the called germline gene at one end, perhaps through a read error. The chain joins TRBV5-4 to TRBJ1-3, with 10 nucleotides matching TRBD1. The CDR3 contains 15 residues. Germline CDR1 SGHNT, CDR2 YYREEE (reference sequence). The CDR3 nucleotides are TGTGCCAGCAGCTTGGGGGGGGACAGGGGAAGCACCATATATTTT. This codes for CASSLGGDRGSTIYF. Full variable domain (outside the CDR3, taken from reference TRBV5-4 and TRBJ1-3): ETGVTQSPTHLIKTRGQQVTLRCSSQSGHNTVSWYQQALGQGPQFIFQYYREEENGRGNFPPRFSGLQFPNYSSELNVNALELDDSALYLCASSLGGDRGSTIYFGEGSWLTVV.